These 5 T cell receptor beta chains came from one sample sequenced in a study of metastatic and nonmetastatic thyroid tumors. No patient had received any treatment before thyroid surgery. With MiXCR, TCRdb called clones anew from the PCR reads. Here the sample spans roughly 40,000 clones, about 18% being singletons. The sequencing sample was made of blood. The receptors were sampled from a male donor with papillary thyroid cancer or a benign thyroid nodule (not recorded which). Some clones in this sample may be carry-over from other donors' samples.

This clone was counted at least ten times. The chain links TRBV12-3 or TRBV12-4 to TRBJ1-1, with a possible D match to TRBD1 (6 bases). V lost 6 bases, J lost 1 base, and 12 bases lay in between. CDR3 length equals 14 residues. CDR3 region: CASRPGQENTEAFF. The CDR3 region has the DNA TGTGCCAGCAGACCGGGACAAGAGAACACTGAAGCTTTCTTT.

This clone was seen repeatedly, ten times or more. The junction differs from germline at one of its ends, possibly a read error. The sample holds other DNA sequences that translate to the same CDR3. This sequence joins TRBV7-6 and TRBJ2-3; 8 nucleotides line up with TRBD2. The CDR3 sequence is 15 residues long. Germline V gene sequence: CDR1 SGHVS, CDR2 FNYEAQ. The CDR3 coding sequence is TGTGCCAGCAGCTTAAGTGCGGGAGGCACAAATACGCAGTATTTT. Translating it yields CASSLSAGGTNTQYF.

This clone was detected ten times or more. A much larger clone is a single base away; this may be a read error. J is TRBJ2-7 and V is TRBV6-1, with TRBD1 identical over 7 bases. The CDR3 consists of 13 residues. CDR1 and CDR2 (germline): MNHNS, SASEGT. V trimming: 7 bases; J trimming: 3 bases; junction bases outside the gene matches: 6. The CDR3 DNA reads TGTGCCAGCACCGGACAGGTTGACTACGAGCAGTACTTC. Its protein is CASTGQVDYEQYF.

The CDR3 DNA is TGTGCCAGCAGCTTGGGACAGTTCTTCTCCTACAATGAGCAGTTCTTC. This encodes CASSLGQFFSYNEQFF. The rearrangement links TRBV5-5 to TRBJ2-1; TRBD1 is a possible D gene (5 bases). CDR1 SGHKS and CDR2 YYEKEE come from the germline V gene (reference sequence). This CDR3 is 16 amino acids long. V lost 0 bases and J 0 bases, leaving 10 bases between the germline ends.

At least ten counts were recorded for this clone. The rearrangement links TRBV20-1 to TRBJ1-1; maybe TRBD1 (5 bases). Between the trimmed V and J ends, which lost 0 bases and 5 bases, there was a span of 19 bases. CDR1 is DFQATT and CDR2 is SNEGSKA in the germline V gene (reference sequence). The CDR3 covers 16 residues. In nucleotides, the CDR3 is TGCAGTGCTAGAGAGGGATTGCGGGGGGATTGGACTGAAGCTTTCTTT. Its protein product is CSAREGLRGDWTEAFF.